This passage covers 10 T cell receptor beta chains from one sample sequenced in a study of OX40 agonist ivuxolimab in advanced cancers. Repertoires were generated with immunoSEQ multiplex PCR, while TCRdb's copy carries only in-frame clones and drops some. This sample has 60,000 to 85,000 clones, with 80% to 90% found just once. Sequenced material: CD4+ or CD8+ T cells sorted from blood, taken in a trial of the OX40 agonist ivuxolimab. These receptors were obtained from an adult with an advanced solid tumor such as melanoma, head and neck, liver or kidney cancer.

The CDR3 region has the DNA TGTGCCAGCACTGCGACGGGCGCGAACACTGAAGCTTTCTTT. This encodes CASTATGANTEAFF. J is TRBJ1-1 and V is TRBV19; D gene uncertain. V lost 9 bases and J 1 base, leaving 15 bases between the germline ends. The germline V gene encodes CDR1 LNHDA and CDR2 SQIVND (reference sequence). There are 14 residues in the CDR3.

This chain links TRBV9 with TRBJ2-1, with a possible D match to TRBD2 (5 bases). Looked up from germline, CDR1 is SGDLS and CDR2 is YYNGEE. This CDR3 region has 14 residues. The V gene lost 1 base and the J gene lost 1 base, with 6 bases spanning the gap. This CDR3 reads CASSVSGSYNEQFF. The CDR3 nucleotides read TGTGCCAGCAGCGTATCGGGATCCTACAATGAGCAGTTCTTC. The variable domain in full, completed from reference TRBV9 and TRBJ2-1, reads DSGVTQTPKHLITATGQRVTLRCSPRSGDLSVYWYQQSLDQGLQFLIQYYNGEERAKGNILERFSAQQFPDLHSELNLSSLELGDSALYFCASSVSGSYNEQFFGPGTRLTVL.

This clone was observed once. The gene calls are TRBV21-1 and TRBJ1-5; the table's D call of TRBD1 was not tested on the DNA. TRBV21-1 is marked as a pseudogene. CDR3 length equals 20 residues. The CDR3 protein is CASSSIRLGGHPNGNQPQHF. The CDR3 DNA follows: TGTGCCAGCAGCAGCATTAGGTTAGGGGGTCACCCTAATGGCAATCAGCCCCAGCATTTT.

CDR3 in amino acids: CASSLGGAGNTIYF. The DNA of the CDR3 is TGTGCCAGCAGCTTGGGGGGTGCTGGAAACACCATATATTTT. V usage is TRBV5-4 and J usage is TRBJ1-3; D remains ambiguous. The V end lost 0 bases, the J end lost 2 bases, and 6 bases lay between the germline ends. The CDR3 extends over 14 amino acids. CDR1 SGHNT and CDR2 YYREEE come from the germline V gene (reference sequence).

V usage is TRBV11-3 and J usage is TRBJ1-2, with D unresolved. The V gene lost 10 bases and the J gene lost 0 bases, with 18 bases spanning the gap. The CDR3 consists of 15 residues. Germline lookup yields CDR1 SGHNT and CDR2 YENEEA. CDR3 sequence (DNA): TGTGCCACCGACGGTCCGGGAGACTCTAACTATGGCTACACCTTC. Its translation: CATDGPGDSNYGYTF.

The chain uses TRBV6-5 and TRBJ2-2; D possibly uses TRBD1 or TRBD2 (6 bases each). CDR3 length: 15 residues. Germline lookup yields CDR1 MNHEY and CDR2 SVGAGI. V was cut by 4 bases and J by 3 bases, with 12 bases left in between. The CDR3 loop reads CASSSAGQHTGELFF. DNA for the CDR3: TGTGCCAGCAGTTCCGCGGGACAACACACCGGGGAGCTGTTTTTT.

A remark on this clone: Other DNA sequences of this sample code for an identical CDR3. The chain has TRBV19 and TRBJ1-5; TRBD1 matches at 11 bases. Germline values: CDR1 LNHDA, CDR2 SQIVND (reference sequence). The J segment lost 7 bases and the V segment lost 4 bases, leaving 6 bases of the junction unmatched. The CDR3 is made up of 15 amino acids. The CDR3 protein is CASSTGTGGLQPQHF. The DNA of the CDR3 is TGTGCCAGTAGTACCGGGACAGGGGGTTTGCAGCCCCAGCATTTT.

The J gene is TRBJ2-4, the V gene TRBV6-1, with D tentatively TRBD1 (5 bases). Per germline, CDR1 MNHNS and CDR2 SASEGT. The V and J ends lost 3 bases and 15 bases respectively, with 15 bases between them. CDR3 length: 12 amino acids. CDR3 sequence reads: CASSEGRTSGYF. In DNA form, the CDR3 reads TGTGCCAGCAGTGAGGGCAGGACATCGGGGTACTTC.

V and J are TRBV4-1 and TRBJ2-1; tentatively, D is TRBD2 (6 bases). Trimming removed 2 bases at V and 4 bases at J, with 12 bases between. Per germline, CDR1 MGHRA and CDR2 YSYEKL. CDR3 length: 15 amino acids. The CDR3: CASSQYEGGYNEQFF. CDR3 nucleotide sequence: TGCGCCAGCAGCCAATACGAGGGAGGTTACAATGAGCAGTTCTTC.

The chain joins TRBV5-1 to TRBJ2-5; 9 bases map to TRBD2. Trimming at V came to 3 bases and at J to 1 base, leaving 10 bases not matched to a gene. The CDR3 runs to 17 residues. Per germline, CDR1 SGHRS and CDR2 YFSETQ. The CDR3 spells CASSSRLGGRAQETQYF. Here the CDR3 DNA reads TGCGCCAGCAGCTCCCGACTGGGCGGGAGGGCCCAAGAGACCCAGTACTTC.